This T cell receptor (beta chain) was profiled in a study of cytomegalovirus exposure and HLA in healthy donors. The primer mix had 60 Vbeta and 13 Jbeta primers. Assay: immunoSEQ multiplex PCR; the TCRdb copy retains only in-frame clones and omits some. The table lists approximately 150,000 clones, roughly 80% of them singletons. Overall study results and limits: A later look showed TCR association rates differing by HLA locus, highest for DRB1 and lowest for HLA-C. Later on, a genetic analysis was performed. It linked a missense variant in DCLRE1C with V- and J-gene trimming of TCR beta.

Trimming removed 6 bases at V and 2 bases at J, with 18 bases between. The CDR3 consists of 15 residues. Looked up from germline, CDR1 is SGDLS and CDR2 is YYNGEE. As for this clone: What it recognizes is unknown.

Sample: PBMCs. The receptor comes from a woman aged 40-49 years in good health and CMV-seronegative. The V and J genes are TRBV9 and TRBJ2-7, with D possibly being TRBD2 (7 bases). The CDR3 DNA follows: TGTGCCAGCACCCGAGAGGGAGGGGGGACCTACGAGCAGTACTTC. It specifies CASTREGGGTYEQYF.